The next 7 T cell receptor beta chains were all read from a single sample in a study of CD8 T cells in ankylosing spondylitis. TCRdb reprocessed the 5' RACE reads with MiXCR, giving one entry per CDR3 protein. Among 300,000 to 350,000 distinct CDR3 sequences listed, about 15% were seen once. Sequenced material: blood, either unsorted or a sorted T cell fraction (not recorded which). The source of these receptors is a male donor with ankylosing spondylitis or in good health (not recorded which).

The chain joins TRBV12-3 or TRBV12-4 to TRBJ2-3; the match to TRBD1 covers 8 bases. The CDR3 totals 16 residues. The V gene end was trimmed by 7 bases and the J gene end by 3 bases; junction bases not matched to a gene: 12. CDR3 DNA sequence: TGTGCCAGCATCTCTCGACAGGGGAGTGTGACAGATACGCAGTATTTT. This sequence encodes CASISRQGSVTDTQYF.

This clonotype was recorded a few times. V usage is TRBV2 and J usage is TRBJ2-3; perhaps TRBD1 as D (6 bases). Looked up from germline, CDR1 is SNHLY and CDR2 is FYNNEI. Trimming removed 7 bases at V and 2 bases at J, with 16 bases between. The CDR3 extends over 15 amino acids. CDR3: CASTPLDRPTDTQYF. For the CDR3, the DNA is TGTGCCAGCACCCCCCTGGACAGACCCACAGATACGCAGTATTTT.

The CDR3 region has the DNA TGTGCCAGCAGCCATGATATGGGGCGTTACTTCTCTGGGGCCAACGTCCTGACTTTC. It specifies CASSHDMGRYFSGANVLTF. J is TRBJ2-6 and V is TRBV3-1; perhaps TRBD1 as D (5 bases). Trimming took off 3 bases at V and 0 bases at J, with 18 bases between the two ends. The CDR3 length is 19 residues. From germline, CDR1 is LGHDT and CDR2 YNNKEL (reference sequence).

The chain carries TRBV10-3 and TRBJ2-7, with 7 bases identical to TRBD2. The germline gives CDR1 ENHRY, CDR2 SYGVKD. With 0 bases clipped from V and 4 bases from J, the junction kept 12 bases outside the gene matches. The CDR3 runs 17 residues. The CDR3 protein is CAISESVGLGRKYEQYF. Here the CDR3 DNA reads TGTGCCATCAGTGAGTCGGTAGGCCTCGGGAGGAAATACGAGCAGTACTTC.

The chain couples TRBV12-3 or TRBV12-4 to TRBJ1-5, with a weak D call TRBD1 (6 bases). The CDR3 is made up of 15 amino acids. V gave up 5 bases and J gave up 4 bases, with 15 bases separating them. CDR3 sequence (DNA): TGTGCCAGCAGTCCACAGGGTAATAGGAATCAGCCCCAGCATTTT. Protein sequence: CASSPQGNRNQPQHF.

The CDR3 region is CASSTWGQGYEQYF. DNA for the CDR3: TGTGCCAGCAGTACATGGGGACAGGGCTACGAGCAGTACTTC. The chain combines TRBV12-3 or TRBV12-4 with TRBJ2-7, with 9 bases fitting TRBD1. The V segment lost 5 bases and the J segment 3 bases; nucleotides outside the gene matches: 5. The CDR3 loop spans 14 amino acids.

This clonotype was seen more than once but under ten times. The genes are TRBV9 and TRBJ1-4; the match to TRBD1 covers 9 bases. V trimming: 0 bases; J trimming: 4 bases; junction bases outside the gene matches: 1. The length of the CDR3 is 15 residues. Germline-derived CDR1 and CDR2 are SGDLS and YYNGEE. The CDR3 nucleotides read TGTGCCAGCAGCGTAGAGGGACAGGGTAATGAAAAACTGTTTTTT. Translated, it gives CASSVEGQGNEKLFF.